This record concerns one T cell receptor (beta chain) sequence. Its antigen remains unknown. This sample stems from a study of CXCR3-negative and CXCR3-positive naive CD8 T cells. The study, taken as a whole, reports: Comparison of naive subsets found surface CD5 to be comparable, and TCR strength was inferred on the basis of TRB CDR3 properties. Hydrophobicity of TRB CDR3s was greater in CXCR3-positive naive cells than in CXCR3-negative naive cells.

Via 5' RACE with UMI labels, TRB cDNA libraries were prepared. No DNA is given; TCRdb re-called the 5' RACE reads and lists each CDR3 protein once. In total, the table holds nearly 90,000 distinct CDR3 sequences. CDR3 size: 18 residues. CDR1 and CDR2 (germline): MGHRA, YSYEKL. The rearrangement links TRBV4-1 to TRBJ2-1; checking the TCRdb D call of TRBD1 is not possible without DNA. This sequence was found in a human donor in good health. Some clones in this sample may be carry-over from other donors' samples. Sequencing was carried out using naive CXCR3+ CD8+ T cells from blood. Subset reported: CD45RO-CCR7+CD27+CD95- naive CD8+ T cells expressing CXCR3 (TNR3+). CDR3 amino acids: CASSQLPPGGGTYNEQFF.